The 6 T cell receptor beta chains below all came from one sample that was sequenced in a study of T cell responses to AZD1222 COVID-19 vaccine. Method: immunoSEQ multiplex PCR; TCRdb's copy keeps in-frame clones and lacks some. The profile shows 60,000 or so clones, roughly 82% of them singletons. Sequenced material: peripheral blood, taken on day 0 of AZD1222 vaccination. All receptors derive from an adult in good health.

This clone was seen once. CDR3 sequence (DNA): TGCAGTGCTAGTAGAGGGGTTCAAGAAGGCTACACCTTC. The encoded protein is CSASRGVQEGYTF. The rearrangement links TRBV20-1 to TRBJ1-2; TRBD1 is a possible D gene (5 bases). Per the germline V gene, CDR1 is DFQATT and CDR2 is SNEGSKA (reference sequence). The CDR3 sequence is 13 residues long. Trimming shortened V by 3 bases and J by 8 bases, and 16 bases separated the two germline ends.

The chain carries TRBV6-2 or TRBV6-3 and TRBJ2-5; D possibly corresponds to TRBD2 (6 bases). V was cut by 2 bases and J by 0 bases, with 13 bases left in between. This CDR3 has 16 residues. Germline V gives CDR1 MNHEY, CDR2 SVGEGT. CDR3 DNA: TGTGCCAGCAGTTACGATCAAGCGGGCCACCAAGAGACCCAGTACTTC. It translates to CASSYDQAGHQETQYF.

This chain connects TRBV9 to TRBJ2-5; the match to TRBD2 covers 9 bases. V gave up 3 bases and J gave up 4 bases; unmatched junction bases: 4. Germline-derived CDR1 and CDR2 are SGDLS and YYNGEE. This CDR3 comprises 14 residues. CDR3 protein: CASSGREGGETQYF. The CDR3 DNA follows: TGTGCCAGCAGCGGGCGGGAGGGCGGAGAGACCCAGTACTTC.

The chain employs TRBV5-1 and TRBJ1-3; 7 nucleotides line up with TRBD1. The CDR3 sequence is 17 residues long. Germline CDR1 and CDR2: SGHRS and YFSETQ. After removal of 4 bases from V and 0 bases from J, the junction contained 10 bases not matched to a gene. The CDR3 DNA is TGCGCCAGCAGCCTAAGGGACAGTACATCCTCTGGAAACACCATATATTTT. It codes for CASSLRDSTSSGNTIYF.

This chain connects TRBV7-2 to TRBJ2-4; D gene unclear. The CDR3 is 16 amino acids. Germline V gives CDR1 SGHTA, CDR2 FQGNSA. V was clipped by 5 bases and J by 1 base, with 15 bases between them. The CDR3 spells CASSQDGGVAKNIQYF. In nucleotides, the CDR3 is TGTGCCAGCAGCCAGGACGGTGGAGTGGCCAAAAACATTCAGTACTTC.

The chain recombines TRBV2 with TRBJ2-7; possibly TRBD2 for D (6 bases). The ends were cut back, 7 bases at V and 3 bases at J, with 7 bases in the middle. This CDR3 is built from 11 residues. The germline V gene has CDR1 SNHLY and CDR2 FYNNEI. CDR3 bases: TGTGCCAGCAAGGGAGGCTACGAGCAGTACTTC. It specifies CASKGGYEQYF.